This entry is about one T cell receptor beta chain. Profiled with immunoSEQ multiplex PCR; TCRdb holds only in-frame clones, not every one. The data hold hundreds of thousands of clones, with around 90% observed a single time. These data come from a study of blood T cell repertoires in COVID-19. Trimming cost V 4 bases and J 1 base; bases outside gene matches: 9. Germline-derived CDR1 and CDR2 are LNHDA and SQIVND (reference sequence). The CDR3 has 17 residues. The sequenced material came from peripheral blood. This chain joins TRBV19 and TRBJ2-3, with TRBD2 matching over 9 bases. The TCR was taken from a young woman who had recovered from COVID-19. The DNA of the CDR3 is TGTGCCAGTAGTACGTTAGCGGGAGTGGACGGCACAGATACGCAGTATTTT. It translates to CASSTLAGVDGTDTQYF.